A single sample gave rise to the 7 T cell receptor beta chains below, sequenced in a study of beta chain features in type 1 diabetes. All of the isolated RNA was reverse transcribed, so expressed TCRB transcripts were sequenced. TCRdb's table, derived via immunoSEQ multiplex PCR, lists solely in-frame clones and lacks some. This sample yields hundreds of thousands of clones, of which around 15% are seen a single time; 0.093% belongs to the top ten. The sequenced material came from naive CD4+ T cells from blood. These receptors came from a young man in good health.

This clone was recorded a few times. This chain links TRBV23-1 with TRBJ1-2, with TRBD1 identical over 7 bases. TRBV23-1 is designated an ORF whose function remains uncertain. This CDR3 region has 15 residues. The V and J ends lost 3 bases and 3 bases, in that order; junction bases with no gene match: 7. The CDR3 DNA follows: TGCGCCAGCAGTCATCCGACAGGGCGGCACTATGGCTACACCTTC. This encodes CASSHPTGRHYGYTF.

The chain joins TRBV10-3 to TRBJ2-5, with a possible D match to TRBD1 (7 bases). With 3 bases removed from V and 3 bases from J, the gap between germline ends came to 11 bases. The CDR3 length is 14 residues. The V gene's germline CDR1 is ENHRY and CDR2 SYGVKD. DNA of the CDR3: TGTGCCATCAGTGACCAGGGGGGAGAAGAGACCCAGTACTTC. Its translation: CAISDQGGEETQYF.

This sequence joins TRBV2 and TRBJ2-6, with 7 bases matching TRBD1. Per the germline V gene, CDR1 is SNHLY and CDR2 is FYNNEI. The CDR3 runs to 20 residues. Unmatched junction bases numbered 14, after V lost 3 bases and J lost 0 bases. This CDR3 is CASSERGTVMSRSGANVLTF. In DNA form, the CDR3 reads TGTGCCAGCAGTGAGAGAGGGACAGTAATGTCCCGCTCTGGGGCCAACGTCCTGACTTTC.

This clone was seen only a few times. The genes are TRBV6-5 and TRBJ2-7, with 12 bases matching TRBD1. The germline gives CDR1 MNHEY, CDR2 SVGAGI. The CDR3 runs 15 residues. J was trimmed by 4 bases and V by 6 bases; bases with no gene match: 7. CDR3 nucleotide sequence: TGTGCCAGCAGACCCCGGGACAGGGGGCTTTACGAGCAGTACTTC. Protein: CASRPRDRGLYEQYF.

CDR3 protein: CASSLTASGQGSYNEQFF. In nucleotides, the CDR3 is TGTGCCAGCAGCCTAACAGCTTCGGGACAGGGGTCCTACAATGAGCAGTTCTTC. The J gene is TRBJ2-1, the V gene TRBV5-4, with 10 nucleotides matching TRBD1. Germline lookup yields CDR1 SGHNT and CDR2 YYREEE (reference sequence). V lost 4 bases and J lost 1; bases outside the gene matches: 11. The CDR3 runs 18 residues.

This clone was counted a few times. Here the CDR3 reads CASSVGQRYNEQFF. The CDR3 DNA reads TGCGCCAGCAGCGTGGGACAGCGCTACAATGAGCAGTTCTTC. V gene TRBV5-1 combines with J gene TRBJ2-1; 7 bases fit TRBD1. Germline V gene lookup returns CDR1 SGHRS and CDR2 YFSETQ. V lost 4 bases to trimming and J lost 3 bases; unmatched junction nucleotides: 4. This CDR3 spans 14 amino acids.

The chain links TRBV20-1 to TRBJ2-1, with D possibly TRBD1 on 5 matching bases. The germline CDR1 and CDR2 sequences are DFQATT and SNEGSKA (reference sequence). The CDR3 spans 10 residues. The V and J ends lost 3 bases and 13 bases respectively, with 10 bases between them. CDR3: CSASGAPQFF. The CDR3 DNA reads as TGCAGTGCTAGTGGGGCTCCACAGTTCTTC.